This record looks at one T cell receptor (beta chain) sequence and its context. Its antigen remains unidentified. The data were produced by immunoSEQ multiplex PCR, yet TCRdb's version contains in-frame clones alone and is incomplete. The table includes some 8,800 clones, around nine tenths detected once. This entry comes from a study of T cell clonotyping in hematopoietic cell transplantation. Study-level background: Blood collection times were about day -28 and days 30, 100, 180 posttransplant.

Study conclusions and caveats: Recipient TCR diversity dropped after transplant; expanded clonotypes rose from day 30 to 180. At the given depth, recipient repertoires were over 95% de novo clonotypes. Graft donor and pretransplant recipient Inverse Simpson Index values predicted broader posttransplant TCR diversity.

The CDR3 loop spans 14 amino acids. CDR1 and CDR2 (germline): SGHRS, YFSETQ. The source material was peripheral blood mononuclear cells, sampled at the time of graft-versus-host disease after allogeneic stem cell transplant. The rearrangement uses TRBV5-1 and TRBJ2-5, with 11 nucleotides matching TRBD2. The tail of the sequence fits TRBJ2-7 better, so the J call may be wrong. The sequence derives from a male patient between 55 and 70 years old who had an allogeneic stem cell transplant from a related donor, so the T cells may come from the graft donor. Some clones in this sample may be carry-over from other donors' samples. The DNA of the CDR3 is TGCGCCAGCAGCATTAGCGGGGGGGCCTACGAGCAGTACTTC. It translates to CASSISGGAYEQYF.